This T cell receptor (beta chain) came from a study of identifying expanded T cells in peripheral blood. Note on this clone: The antigen remains undetermined.

In germline, CDR1 is SGHNT, CDR2 YENEEA. The germline V and J ends were trimmed by 0 bases and 6 bases, with 9 bases remaining between them. The CDR3 has 13 residues. Healthy donors had no documented immune events, such as infections, while sampled. Regarding the study as a whole: Differentially abundant clones: around 1.1 between replicates, 16.4 at approximately 14 days, approximately 19 at four. Variance in clone template counts between approximately two-week samples significantly increased with total template count across all healthy donors.

The data were produced by immunoSEQ multiplex PCR, yet TCRdb's version contains in-frame clones alone and is incomplete. This table holds tens of thousands of clones, around 84% found once. The V and J genes are TRBV11-3 and TRBJ2-7; no definite D call. Sequencing was carried out using blood. The source is a person between 18 and 75 years old in good health. In DNA, the CDR3 is TGTGCCAGCAGCTTAGATTGGGCAGGCGAGCAGTACTTC. Encoded protein: CASSLDWAGEQYF. The complete variable domain, with remaining parts taken from reference TRBV11-3 and TRBJ2-7, reads EAGVVQSPRYKIIEKKQPVAFWCNPISGHNTLYWYLQNLGQGPELLIRYENEEAVDDSQLPKDRFSAERLKGVDSTLKIQPAELGDSAVYLCASSLDWAGEQYFGPGTRLTVT.